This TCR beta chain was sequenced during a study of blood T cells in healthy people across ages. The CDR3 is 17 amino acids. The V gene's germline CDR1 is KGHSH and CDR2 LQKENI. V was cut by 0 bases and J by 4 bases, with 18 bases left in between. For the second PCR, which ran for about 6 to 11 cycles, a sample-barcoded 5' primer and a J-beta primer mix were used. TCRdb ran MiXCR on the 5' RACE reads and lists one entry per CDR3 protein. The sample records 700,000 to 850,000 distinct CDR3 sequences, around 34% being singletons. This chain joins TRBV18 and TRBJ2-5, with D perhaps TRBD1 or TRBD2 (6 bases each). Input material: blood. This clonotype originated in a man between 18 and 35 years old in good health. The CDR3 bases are TGTGCCAGCTCACCACCGGGGTCGTCGGGGGCTGGAGAGACCCAGTACTTC. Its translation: CASSPPGSSGAGETQYF.